This record covers a single T cell receptor (beta chain). No antigen is known for it. TCRdb fed the RT-PCR reads into MiXCR, producing one record per CDR3 protein. The sample includes approximately 32,000 distinct CDR3 sequences, roughly three fifths of them seen just once. The sample belongs to a study of yellow fever vaccine responses in identical twins. Overall study findings and caveats: Reportedly, the T cell response mounted by twins to vaccine seemed partly convergent, partly personalized.

V was cut by 4 bases and J by 0 bases, with 4 bases left in between. CDR1 is SNHLY and CDR2 is FYNNEI in the germline V gene. The CDR3 has 13 residues. V is TRBV2 and J is TRBJ1-3, with D unclear. This clonotype was obtained from a woman aged 18-29 years who received the yellow fever vaccine. The sequencing here drew on T cells from blood (PBMCs), unsorted or a sorted subset (not recorded which), taken before or after yellow fever vaccination (not recorded which). In DNA, the CDR3 is TGTGCCAGCAGTGTCAGCTCTGGAAACACCATATATTTT. This gives the protein CASSVSSGNTIYF.